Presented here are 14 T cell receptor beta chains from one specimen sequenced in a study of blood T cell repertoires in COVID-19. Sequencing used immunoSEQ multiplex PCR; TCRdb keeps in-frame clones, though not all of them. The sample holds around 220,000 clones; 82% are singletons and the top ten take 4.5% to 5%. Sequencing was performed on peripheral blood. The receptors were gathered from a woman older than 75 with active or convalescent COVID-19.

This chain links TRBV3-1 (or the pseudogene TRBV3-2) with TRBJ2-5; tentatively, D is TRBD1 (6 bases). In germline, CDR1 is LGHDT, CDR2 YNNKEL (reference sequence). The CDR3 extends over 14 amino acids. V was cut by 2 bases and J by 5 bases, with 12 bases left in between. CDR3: CASSQTGRRETQYF. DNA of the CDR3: TGTGCCAGCAGCCAAACAGGGAGACGGGAGACCCAGTACTTC.

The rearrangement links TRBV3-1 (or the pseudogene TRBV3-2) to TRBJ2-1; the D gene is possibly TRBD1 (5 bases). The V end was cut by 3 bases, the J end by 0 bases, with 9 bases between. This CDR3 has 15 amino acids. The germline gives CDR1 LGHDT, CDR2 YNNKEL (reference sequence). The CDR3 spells CASSQFQGSYNEQFF. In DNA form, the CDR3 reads TGTGCCAGCAGCCAGTTTCAGGGCTCCTACAATGAGCAGTTCTTC.

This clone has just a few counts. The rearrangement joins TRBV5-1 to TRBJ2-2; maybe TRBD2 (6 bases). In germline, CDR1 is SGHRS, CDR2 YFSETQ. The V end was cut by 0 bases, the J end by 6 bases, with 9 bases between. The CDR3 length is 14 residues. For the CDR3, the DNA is TGCGCCAGCAGCTTGGAGCCTAGCGCCGGGGAGCTGTTTTTT. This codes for CASSLEPSAGELFF.

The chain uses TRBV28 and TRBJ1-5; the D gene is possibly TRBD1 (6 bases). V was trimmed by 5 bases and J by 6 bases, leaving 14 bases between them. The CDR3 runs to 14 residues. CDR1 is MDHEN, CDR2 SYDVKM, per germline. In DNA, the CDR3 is TGTGCCAGCAGTCACAGGGTTCGTTCTCAGCCCCAGCATTTT. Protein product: CASSHRVRSQPQHF. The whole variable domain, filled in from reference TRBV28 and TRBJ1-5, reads DVKVTQSSRYLVKRTGEKVFLECVQDMDHENMFWYRQDPGLGLRLIYFSYDVKMKEKGDIPEGYSVSREKKERFSLILESASTNQTSMYLCASSHRVRSQPQHFGDGTRLSIL.

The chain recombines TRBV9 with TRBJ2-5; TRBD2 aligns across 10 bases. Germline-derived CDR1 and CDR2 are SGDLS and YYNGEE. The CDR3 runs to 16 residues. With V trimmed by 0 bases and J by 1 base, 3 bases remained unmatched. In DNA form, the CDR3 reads TGTGCCAGCAGCGTAGCGGCTAGCGGGAGCCAAGAGACCCAGTACTTC. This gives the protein CASSVAASGSQETQYF.

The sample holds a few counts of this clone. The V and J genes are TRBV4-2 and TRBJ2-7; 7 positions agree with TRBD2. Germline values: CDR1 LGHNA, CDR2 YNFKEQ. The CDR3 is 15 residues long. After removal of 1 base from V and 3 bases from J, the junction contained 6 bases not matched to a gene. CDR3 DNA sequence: TGTGCCAGCAGCCAAGGTGGGGCTAGCGGCTACGAGCAGTACTTC. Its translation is CASSQGGASGYEQYF.

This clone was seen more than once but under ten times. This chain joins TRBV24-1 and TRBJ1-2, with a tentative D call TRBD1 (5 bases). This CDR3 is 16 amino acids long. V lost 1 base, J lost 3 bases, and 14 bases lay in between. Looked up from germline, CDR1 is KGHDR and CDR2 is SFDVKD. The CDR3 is CATSDFSGGKDYGYTF. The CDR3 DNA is TGTGCCACCAGTGATTTTTCGGGGGGGAAGGACTATGGCTACACCTTC.

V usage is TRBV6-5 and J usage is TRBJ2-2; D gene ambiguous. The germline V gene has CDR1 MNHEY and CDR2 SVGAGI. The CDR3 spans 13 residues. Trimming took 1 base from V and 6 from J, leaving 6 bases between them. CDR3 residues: CASSYLVAGELFF. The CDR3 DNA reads TGTGCCAGCAGTTACTTGGTAGCCGGGGAGCTGTTTTTT.

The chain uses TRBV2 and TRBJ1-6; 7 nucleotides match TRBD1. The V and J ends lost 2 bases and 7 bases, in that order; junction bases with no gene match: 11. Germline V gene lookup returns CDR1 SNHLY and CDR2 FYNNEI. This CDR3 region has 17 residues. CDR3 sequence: CASSEHRQGGYNSPLHF. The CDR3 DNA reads TGTGCCAGCAGTGAACACCGGCAGGGGGGTTACAATTCACCCCTCCACTTT.

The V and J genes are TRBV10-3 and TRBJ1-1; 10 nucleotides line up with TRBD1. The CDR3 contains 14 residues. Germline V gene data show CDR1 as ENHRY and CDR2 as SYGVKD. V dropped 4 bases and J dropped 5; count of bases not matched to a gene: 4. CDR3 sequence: CAISGTGGYTEAFF. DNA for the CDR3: TGTGCCATCAGTGGGACAGGGGGGTATACTGAAGCTTTCTTT.

CDR3 protein: CASSLGQGYGYTF. For the CDR3, the DNA is TGTGCCAGCAGCTTAGGACAGGGCTATGGCTACACCTTC. V gene TRBV7-2 combines with J gene TRBJ1-2; 7 bases agree with TRBD1. The CDR3 sequence is 13 residues long. V gave up 1 base and J gave up 4 bases; unmatched junction bases: 0. Germline V gene sequence: CDR1 SGHTA, CDR2 FQGNSA. Together with reference TRBV7-2 and TRBJ1-2, the CDR3 gives the full variable domain: GAGVSQSPSNKVTEKGKDVELRCDPISGHTALYWYRQSLGQGLEFLIYFQGNSAPDKSGLPSDRFSAERTGGSVSTLTIQRTQQEDSAVYLCASSLGQGYGYTFGSGTRLTVV.

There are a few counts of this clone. As DNA, the CDR3 is TGTGCCAGCAGCCAAAACGTCGGAGGGTACATTCAGTACTTC. Protein product: CASSQNVGGYIQYF. V is TRBV3-1 (or the pseudogene TRBV3-2) and J is TRBJ2-4; TRBD2 is a possible D gene (6 bases). V was shortened by 2 bases and J by 8 bases, with 13 bases between the two germline ends. CDR1 is LGHDT and CDR2 is YNNKEL in the germline V gene (reference sequence). This CDR3 spans 14 amino acids.

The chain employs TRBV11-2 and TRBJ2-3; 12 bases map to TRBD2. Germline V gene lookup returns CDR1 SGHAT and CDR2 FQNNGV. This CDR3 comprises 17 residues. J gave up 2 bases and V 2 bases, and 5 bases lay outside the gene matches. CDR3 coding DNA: TGTGCCAGCAGCTTACGACTAGCGGGAGTCAACACAGATACGCAGTATTTT. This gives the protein CASSLRLAGVNTDTQYF. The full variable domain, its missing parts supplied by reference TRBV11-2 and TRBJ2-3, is EAGVAQSPRYKIIEKRQSVAFWCNPISGHATLYWYQQILGQGPKLLIQFQNNGVVDDSQLPKDRFSAERLKGVDSTLKIQPAKLEDSAVYLCASSLRLAGVNTDTQYFGPGTRLTVL.

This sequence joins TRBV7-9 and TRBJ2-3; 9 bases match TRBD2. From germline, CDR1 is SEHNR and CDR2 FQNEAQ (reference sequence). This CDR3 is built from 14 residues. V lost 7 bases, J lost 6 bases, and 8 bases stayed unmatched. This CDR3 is CASTHSGGGDTQYF. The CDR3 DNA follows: TGTGCCAGCACCCATAGCGGGGGCGGGGATACGCAGTATTTT.